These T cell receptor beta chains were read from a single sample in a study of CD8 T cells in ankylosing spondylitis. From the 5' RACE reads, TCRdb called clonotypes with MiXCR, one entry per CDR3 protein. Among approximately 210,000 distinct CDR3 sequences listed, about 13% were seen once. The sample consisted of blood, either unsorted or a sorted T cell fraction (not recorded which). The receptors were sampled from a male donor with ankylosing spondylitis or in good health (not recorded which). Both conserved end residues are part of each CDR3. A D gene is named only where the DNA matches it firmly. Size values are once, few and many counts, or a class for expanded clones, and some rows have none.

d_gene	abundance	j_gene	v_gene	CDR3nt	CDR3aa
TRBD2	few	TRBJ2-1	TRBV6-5	TGTGCCAGCAGTTACTCTGGTACTAGCGGGAGCAATGAGCAGTTCTTC	CASSYSGTSGSNEQFF
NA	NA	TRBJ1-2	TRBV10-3	TGTGCCATCAGTGAGTCCTCCACGAACCTCTATGGCTACACCTTC	CAISESSTNLYGYTF
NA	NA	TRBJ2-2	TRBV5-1	TGCGCCAGCAGCTTGCACAGGGTCGGGGAGCTGTTTTTT	CASSLHRVGELFF
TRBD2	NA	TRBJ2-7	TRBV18	TGTGCCAGCTCAAAACGACTAGCGGACGAGCAGTACTTC	CASSKRLADEQYF
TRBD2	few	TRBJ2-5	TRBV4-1	TGCGCCAGCAGCCAAGTAGCGAATAGCGGGGAGACCCAGTACTTC	CASSQVANSGETQYF
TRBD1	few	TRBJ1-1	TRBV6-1	TGTGCCAGCAGGGAACAGGGGTACGGCACTGAAGCTTTCTTT	CASREQGYGTEAFF
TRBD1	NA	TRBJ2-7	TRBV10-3	TGTGCCATCAGTTCCCCGGGACAGGGTGAAGAGCAGTACTTC	CAISSPGQGEEQYF
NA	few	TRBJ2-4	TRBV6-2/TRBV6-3	TGTGCCAGCAGCAACCCAGGGACCTTAGCCAAAAACATTCAGTACTTC	CASSNPGTLAKNIQYF
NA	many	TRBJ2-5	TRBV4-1	TGCGCCAGCAGCCAAAGCTTGACCCAGTACTTC	CASSQSLTQYF
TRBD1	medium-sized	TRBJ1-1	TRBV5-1	TGCGCCAGCAGCTTATGGACAGGGAACACTGAAGCTTTCTTT	CASSLWTGNTEAFF
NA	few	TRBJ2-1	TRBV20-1	TGCAGTGCTAGTAAGGGGGAGAGCTCCTACAATGAGCAGTTCTTC	CSASKGESSYNEQFF
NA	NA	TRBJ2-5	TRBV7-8	TGTGCCAGCAGTCGACGGGGGTTGGGGGAGACCCAGTACTTC	CASSRRGLGETQYF
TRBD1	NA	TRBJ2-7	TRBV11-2	TGTGCCAGCAGCACCTCGGGACAGGAAGCTGCCTACGAGCAGTACTTC	CASSTSGQEAAYEQYF
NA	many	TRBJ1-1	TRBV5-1	TGCGCCAGCAGCTTGGATCTGGGGGCAAAAACTGAAGCTTTCTTT	CASSLDLGAKTEAFF
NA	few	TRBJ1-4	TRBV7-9	TGTGCCAGCAGCCCACTGACAGTTGCAACTAATGAAAAACTGTTTTTT	CASSPLTVATNEKLFF
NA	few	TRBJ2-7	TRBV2	TGTGCCAGCAGGCGGGTCGAGCAGTACTTC	CASRRVEQYF
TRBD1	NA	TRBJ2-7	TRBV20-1	TGCAGTGCGGGGACAGGGGGCTACGAGCAGTACTTC	CSAGTGGYEQYF
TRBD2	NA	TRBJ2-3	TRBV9	TGTGCCAGCAAGAGCGGGGCCGGCACAGATACGCAGTATTTT	CASKSGAGTDTQYF
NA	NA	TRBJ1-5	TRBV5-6	TGTGCCAGCAGCTTAGGGGGGACTCAGCCCCAGCATTTT	CASSLGGTQPQHF
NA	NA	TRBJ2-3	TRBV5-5	TGTGCCAGCAGCCATAGACAGCTCCAGGGCCACGATACGCAGTATTTT	CASSHRQLQGHDTQYF
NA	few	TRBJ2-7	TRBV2	TGTGCCCGCTCGCATCGGGCCCCGACCAGCGTGACCTACGAGCAGTACTTC	CARSHRAPTSVTYEQYF
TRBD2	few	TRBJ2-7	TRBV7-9	TGTGCCAGCAGCCATGCTAGCGGGATGGCCTCCGAGCAGTACTTC	CASSHASGMASEQYF
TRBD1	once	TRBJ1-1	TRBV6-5	TGTGCCAGCAGTTACTGGACAGGGACGGACACTGAAGCTTTCTTT	CASSYWTGTDTEAFF
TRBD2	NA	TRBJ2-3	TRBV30	TGTGCCTGGAGCGCGGGGGGGCGGACAGATACGCAGTATTTT	CAWSAGGRTDTQYF
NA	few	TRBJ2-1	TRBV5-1	TGCGCCAGCGAGACGGGGGATTCCTACAATGAGCAGTTCTTC	CASETGDSYNEQFF
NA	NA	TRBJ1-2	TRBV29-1	TGCAGCGTTGAAAGGGTAGGGTATGGCTACACCTTC	CSVERVGYGYTF
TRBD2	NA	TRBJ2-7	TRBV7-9	TGTGCCAGCAGCCAAGGGAGCGGGGGCGGTAGCTCCTACGAGCAGTACTTC	CASSQGSGGGSSYEQYF
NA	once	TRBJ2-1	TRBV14	TGTGCCAGCAGCCAAGCCCCGGGTTACAATGAGCAGTTCTTC	CASSQAPGYNEQFF
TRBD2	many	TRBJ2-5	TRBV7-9	TGTGCCAGCAGCCCAAGCGGGAGTACAGAGACCCAGTACTTC	CASSPSGSTETQYF
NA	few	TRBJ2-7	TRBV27	TGTGCCAGCAGTTTCTCGGGTGACCCCTACGAGCAGTACTTC	CASSFSGDPYEQYF
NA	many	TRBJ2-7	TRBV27	TGTGCCAGCAGTACAGGGAGTGGAGAGCAGTACTTC	CASSTGSGEQYF
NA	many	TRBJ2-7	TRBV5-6	TGTGCCAGCAGCTCGGGAAGTTTTGGGCGGCTCTACGAGCAGTACTTC	CASSSGSFGRLYEQYF
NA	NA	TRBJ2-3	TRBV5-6	TGTGCCAGCAGCGCCGGAACAGATACGCAGTATTTT	CASSAGTDTQYF
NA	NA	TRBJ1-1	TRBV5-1	TGCGCCAGCAGTTCTACAGGTCCAATGAACACTGAAGCTTTCTTT	CASSSTGPMNTEAFF
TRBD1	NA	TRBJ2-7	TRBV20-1	TGCAGTGCTAGGGACAGGGGGTTGGTCGAGCAGTACTTC	CSARDRGLVEQYF
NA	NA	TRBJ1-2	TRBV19	TGTGTCACAGTGGGAAGCTATGGCTACACCTTC	CVTVGSYGYTF
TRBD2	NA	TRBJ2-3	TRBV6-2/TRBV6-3	TGTGCCAGCAGTTACGGGATTCCCGGGACTAGCGGGAGGATCTCTACAGATACGCAGTATTTT	CASSYGIPGTSGRISTDTQYF
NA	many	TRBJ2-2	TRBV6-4	TGTGCCAGCAGTGTAACGGAAACCGGGGAGCTGTTTTTT	CASSVTETGELFF
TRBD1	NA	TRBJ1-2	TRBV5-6	TGTGCCAGCAGCTTGAGATCGGGACAGGCCAATTATGGCTACACCTTC	CASSLRSGQANYGYTF
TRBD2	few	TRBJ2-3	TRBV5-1	TGCGCCAGCAGCTCCTCCGGGACTAGCGGGGGCACAGATACGCAGTATTTT	CASSSSGTSGGTDTQYF
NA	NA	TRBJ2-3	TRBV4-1	TGCGCCAGCAGCCAAGATAAAAGCACAGATACGCAGTATTTT	CASSQDKSTDTQYF
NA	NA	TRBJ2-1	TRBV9	TGTGCCAGCAGCCCACGGGGGAAAGATGAGCAGTTCTTC	CASSPRGKDEQFF
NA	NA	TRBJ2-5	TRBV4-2	TGTGCCAGCAGCCAAGATCCCACCGGACCCCAGGGAGAGACCCAGTACTTC	CASSQDPTGPQGETQYF
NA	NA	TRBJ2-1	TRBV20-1	TGCAGTGCTAGACAGAGGTGGACCGCGCACAATGAGCAGTTCTTC	CSARQRWTAHNEQFF
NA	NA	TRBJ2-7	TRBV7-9	TGTGCCAGCAGCTTAGAGGGAACAGGGGCGCTAGCGGAGCAGTACTTC	CASSLEGTGALAEQYF
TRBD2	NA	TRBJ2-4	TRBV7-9	TGTGCCAGCAGACGAACCGGGACTAGAGCCAAAAACATTCAGTACTTC	CASRRTGTRAKNIQYF
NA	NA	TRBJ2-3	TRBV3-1	TGTGCCAGCAGCCAAATACGAGGGAGCACAGATACGCAGTATTTT	CASSQIRGSTDTQYF
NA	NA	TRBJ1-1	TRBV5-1	TGCGCCAGCAGCACACGAGGGCGAACTGAAGCTTTCTTT	CASSTRGRTEAFF
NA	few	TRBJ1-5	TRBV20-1	TGCAGTGCTAGGTCTCAGGGTGGGCAGCCCCAGCATTTT	CSARSQGGQPQHF
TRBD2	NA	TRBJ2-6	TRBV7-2	TGTGCCAGCAGCCGAAACCTTCCGGGACTAGCGGATTCGGTCCTGACTTTC	CASSRNLPGLADSVLTF
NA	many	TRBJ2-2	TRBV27	TGTGCCAGCAGTTCCGGGACGAACACCGGGGAGCTGTTTTTT	CASSSGTNTGELFF
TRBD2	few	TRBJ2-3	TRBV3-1	TGTGCCAGCAGCCCTCCCGGACTAGCCCCCCCCACTAGCACAGATACGCAGTATTTT	CASSPPGLAPPTSTDTQYF
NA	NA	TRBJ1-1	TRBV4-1	TGCGCCAGCAGCCAACAAGGGGACGGCCTCACTGAAGCTTTCTTT	CASSQQGDGLTEAFF
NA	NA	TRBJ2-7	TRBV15	TGTGCCACCAGCAGCCTTACCGGGGCATACGAGCAGTACTTC	CATSSLTGAYEQYF